The clone carrying this T cell receptor beta chain showed up many times. Its antigen remains unidentified. From RNA transcripts, TCR beta CDR3 regions were amplified. TCR CDR3 regions were first amplified by RT-PCR with HTBI primers. TCRdb passed the multiplex PCR reads through MiXCR, listing each CDR3 protein once. The top ten hold around 12% of the sample, which has hundreds of thousands of distinct CDR3 sequences, roughly 15% seen once. This entry belongs to a study of T cells in Graves' hyperthyroidism and ophthalmopathy. Study information: Peripheral blood draws took place at initial diagnosis, ahead of any treatment. Overall study results and limits: Patients with ophthalmopathy were separated from those with stable hyperthyroidism by a 13 V-J model. The majority of expanded thyroid clonotypes above 0.001 also appeared in blood. Ophthalmopathy, as predicted by the model, came a median 6.5 months after the prediction.

Trimming left V 4 bases short and J 6 bases short, with 12 bases between. This CDR3 has 14 residues. Germline V gives CDR1 KGHSH, CDR2 LQKENI. This chain connects TRBV18 to TRBJ2-2, with a possible D match to TRBD2 (6 bases). Input material: blood. The sequence derives from a woman between 50 and 59 years old with Graves' ophthalmopathy. The CDR3, as DNA: TGTGCCAGCTCACTAGCGGCAGGTGCCGGGGAGCTGTTTTTT. It specifies CASSLAAGAGELFF.